The 15 T cell receptor beta chains listed next were all sequenced from one sample in a study of T cell responses to AZD1222 COVID-19 vaccine. Sequencing was performed with immunoSEQ multiplex PCR; in TCRdb, only in-frame clones are kept and a portion is missing. The table shows about 120,000 clones, with about 91% occurring only once. Sequencing was performed on peripheral blood, taken on day 0 of AZD1222 vaccination. These TCRs come from an adult in good health.

The genes are TRBV19 and TRBJ1-2, with a weak D call TRBD1 (6 bases). This CDR3 is built from 14 residues. Trimming cost V 4 bases and J 1 base, with 10 bases left between them. Germline V gene lookup returns CDR1 LNHDA and CDR2 SQIVND (reference sequence). The CDR3 region has the DNA TGTGCCAGTAGTAGAAACAGGGATAACTATGGCTACACCTTC. Residues: CASSRNRDNYGYTF.

V gene TRBV25-1 combines with J gene TRBJ2-1; D may be TRBD2 (5 bases). This CDR3 is built from 15 residues. CDR1 and CDR2 (germline): MGHDK, SYGVNS. Trimming removed 4 bases at V and 0 bases at J, with 10 bases between. CDR3 region: CASSGWRASYNEQFF. CDR3 coding DNA: TGTGCCAGCAGTGGGTGGCGGGCCTCCTACAATGAGCAGTTCTTC.

The chain is built from TRBV7-8 and TRBJ1-6, with 9 nucleotides matching TRBD1. The CDR3 totals 18 residues. The junction had 9 bases not matched to a gene; V was cut back by 5 bases and J by 1 base. Germline-derived CDR1 and CDR2 are SGHVS and FQNEAQ. The CDR3 spells CASSARGTGKSYNSPLHF. CDR3 nucleotides: TGTGCCAGCAGCGCCCGAGGGACAGGGAAGTCCTATAATTCACCCCTCCACTTT.

The V call is TRBV12-3 or TRBV12-4, the J call TRBJ1-2, with D possibly being TRBD1 (6 bases). V lost 6 bases to trimming and J lost 5 bases, with 13 bases between them. The length of the CDR3 is 13 residues. Here the CDR3 DNA reads TGTGCCAGCAGCCCGTCAGGGGTATATGGCTACACCTTC. Amino acids: CASSPSGVYGYTF.

The V and J genes are TRBV19 and TRBJ1-5; TRBD1 is a possible D gene (5 bases). Germline V gene data show CDR1 as LNHDA and CDR2 as SQIVND (reference sequence). V dropped 1 base and J dropped 5 bases, with 18 bases sitting between them. There are 17 residues in the CDR3. The CDR3 protein is CASSIAAGAVIYQPQHF. Written as DNA, the CDR3 is TGTGCCAGTAGTATAGCGGCCGGGGCAGTAATTTATCAGCCCCAGCATTTT.

This chain joins TRBV7-9 and TRBJ2-2; D not certain. V was shortened by 8 bases and J by 6 bases, with 10 bases between the two germline ends. This CDR3 comprises 12 residues. Germline V CDR1 and CDR2: SEHNR, FQNEAQ (reference sequence). Here the CDR3 reads CASPWAAGELFF. The CDR3 DNA reads as TGTGCCAGCCCCTGGGCCGCCGGGGAGCTGTTTTTT.

This clone occurred once. The gene calls are TRBV12-3 or TRBV12-4 and TRBJ2-7; D is possibly TRBD1 (6 bases). Trimming pared 2 bases from V and 2 bases from J, leaving 7 bases between. The CDR3 is 13 amino acids. The CDR3 spells CASSLRGTYEQYF. The CDR3 region has the DNA TGTGCCAGCAGTTTAAGGGGGACCTACGAGCAGTACTTC.

In this sample, this clone turned up many times. This chain uses TRBV12-5 with TRBJ1-6; D possibly corresponds to TRBD1 (6 bases). V lost 6 bases to trimming and J lost 7 bases, with 16 bases between them. CDR3 size: 15 residues. CDR1 is LGHNT, CDR2 FRNRAP, per germline. The CDR3 nucleotides are TGTGCTAGTGGCGGGAACGAGGGGGTCAATTCACCCCTCCACTTT. Protein sequence: CASGGNEGVNSPLHF.

The V and J genes are TRBV3-1 (or the pseudogene TRBV3-2) and TRBJ1-1; D unclear. This CDR3 has 13 amino acids. In germline, CDR1 is LGHDT, CDR2 YNNKEL (reference sequence). V was cut by 4 bases and J by 2 bases, with 8 bases left in between. CDR3 sequence: CASSPLTNTEAFF. DNA for the CDR3: TGTGCCAGCAGCCCCCTCACCAACACTGAAGCTTTCTTT.

The gene calls are TRBV6-2 or TRBV6-3 and TRBJ2-7; TRBD2 is a possible D gene (6 bases). This CDR3 has 16 amino acids. Germline CDR1 reads MNHEY; CDR2 reads SVGEGT. V gave up 4 bases and J gave up 4 bases, with 20 bases separating them. In DNA form, the CDR3 reads TGTGCCAGCAGTTCGGAGCGGGTGGACGTCAAGTACGAGCAGTACTTC. This encodes CASSSERVDVKYEQYF.

This rearrangement joins TRBV27 to TRBJ1-2; 8 nucleotides align to TRBD1. With 5 bases clipped from V and 4 bases from J, the junction kept 0 bases outside the gene matches. CDR3 size: 12 residues. Germline V gene lookup returns CDR1 MNHEY and CDR2 SMNVEV (reference sequence). The CDR3 is CASSDRGYGYTF. The CDR3 DNA is TGTGCCAGCAGTGACAGGGGCTATGGCTACACCTTC.

This clone is a singleton in its sample. The J gene is TRBJ2-7, the V gene TRBV27; D not certain. CDR1 is MNHEY and CDR2 is SMNVEV in the germline V gene (reference sequence). The CDR3 has 12 residues. V was trimmed by 6 bases and J by 6 bases, leaving 12 bases between them. The CDR3 reads CASRRTGGEQYF. The DNA for the CDR3 is TGTGCCAGCAGGCGGACCGGCGGCGAGCAGTACTTC.

The chain couples TRBV19 to TRBJ1-3, with no clear D. The V end lost 5 bases, the J end lost 0 bases, and 11 bases lay between the germline ends. The length of the CDR3 is 15 residues. Germline values: CDR1 LNHDA, CDR2 SQIVND (reference sequence). For the CDR3, the DNA is TGTGCCAGTAGTGCCACATTGTTCTCTGGAAACACCATATATTTT. This codes for CASSATLFSGNTIYF. Filled out from reference TRBV19 and TRBJ1-3, the complete variable domain reads DGGITQSPKYLFRKEGQNVTLSCEQNLNHDAMYWYRQDPGQGLRLIYYSQIVNDFQKGDIAEGYSVSREKKESFPLTVTSAQKNPTAFYLCASSATLFSGNTIYFGEGSWLTVV.

Written as DNA, the CDR3 is TGTGCCAGCAGTGAATTGGGGAATGGCTACACCTTC. Translated, it gives CASSELGNGYTF. The chain employs TRBV25-1 and TRBJ1-2, with D unclear. V was trimmed by 1 base and J by 6 bases, leaving 6 bases between them. Germline CDR1 reads MGHDK; CDR2 reads SYGVNS. The CDR3 length is 12 residues.

V gene TRBV7-2 combines with J gene TRBJ2-7; a weak D match, TRBD2 (5 bases). V gave up 3 bases and J gave up 7 bases, with 16 bases separating them. The CDR3 is 14 residues long. CDR1 is SGHTA and CDR2 is FQGNSA in the germline V gene. CDR3 nucleotide sequence: TGTGCCAGCAGCTTTTACGCCAGGTCGGGGGAGCAGTACTTC. Residues: CASSFYARSGEQYF.